This T cell receptor beta chain was recovered during a study of T-cell reconstitution after alpha-beta-depleted transplantation in children. Molecular barcoding with unique molecular identifiers was used for the TCRbeta library. One entry per CDR3 protein, called by TCRdb with MiXCR from the PCR reads. The sample consists of about 980,000 distinct CDR3 sequences, roughly 29% of them appearing once. CDR1 DFQATT and CDR2 SNEGSKA come from the germline V gene (reference sequence). CDR3 length: 12 residues. This receptor was identified in a boy younger than two who had a stem cell transplant for SCID, so the T cells may come from the graft donor. The sequencing here drew on PBMCs, mostly from graft donor cells, taken 360 days after TCRalphabeta/CD19-depleted stem cell transplant. J is TRBJ2-7 and V is TRBV20-1, with D hard to call. DNA for the CDR3: TGCAGCCCCACCGGCCACCTAAAGGAGCAGTACTTC. This gives the protein CSPTGHLKEQYF.